Listed here is a single TCR beta chain. Its antigen is currently unknown. The data are from a study of beta chain features in type 1 diabetes. Germline trimming cut 6 bases from V and 4 bases from J; bases unmatched to any gene: 16. The CDR3 contains 18 residues. Germline CDR1 MDHEN, CDR2 SYDVKM. Since all of the isolated RNA was reverse transcribed, expressed TCRB transcripts were what got sequenced. Assay used: immunoSEQ multiplex PCR; TCRdb lists only in-frame clones, some missing. The table has approximately 260,000 clones, roughly 22% seen once; the top ten hold less than 0.035%. Overall study results and limits: Lower insertion and higher deletion counts appeared at VDJ junctions in type 1 diabetes patients. Patients' naive, central memory and Treg TCRB repertoires seemed closer to one another than those of healthy donors. PCR could preferentially amplify shorter templates, alike in patients and controls. There was a moderate but significant shortening of TCRB CDR3s in all four CD4+ subsets of Type 1 diabetes patients.

What was sequenced was naive CD4+ T cells from blood. The chain links TRBV28 to TRBJ1-4; 8 positions agree with TRBD1. This receptor was identified in a woman between 40 and 50 years old with type 1 diabetes. CDR3 DNA sequence: TGTGCCAGCAGGGACAGGGCCGGGCTGTCTCCGGGTAATGAAAAACTGTTTTTT. This sequence encodes CASRDRAGLSPGNEKLFF.